Shown below are 14 T cell receptor beta chains from a single sample sequenced in a study of CD8 T cells in ankylosing spondylitis. Points from the study as a whole: Seven to nine highly homologous variants formed a TCR beta motif that appeared characteristic of ankylosing spondylitis blood.

MiXCR, run by TCRdb on the 5' RACE reads, gives a single entry per CDR3 protein. This sample carries just under 550,000 distinct CDR3 sequences, roughly 13% of them seen once, and the ten largest clones take about 6.5%. Their specific antigens are unknown. The sample was blood, either unsorted or a sorted T cell fraction (not recorded which). The source is a male donor with ankylosing spondylitis.

The chain carries TRBV20-1 and TRBJ2-3; TRBD2 might be the D (6 bases). The CDR3 has 14 amino acids. V lost 5 bases and J lost 3, with 15 bases in between. Per germline, CDR1 DFQATT and CDR2 SNEGSKA (reference sequence). CDR3 protein: CSASPEEGTDTQYF. DNA of the CDR3: TGCAGTGCTTCACCAGAGGAGGGGACAGATACGCAGTATTTT.

This clonotype showed up just a few times. This sequence joins TRBV6-1 and TRBJ2-2; the D gene could be TRBD1 or TRBD2 (6 bases each). Trimming removed 6 bases at V and 5 bases at J, with 13 bases between. CDR1 is MNHNS, CDR2 SASEGT, per germline. The CDR3 consists of 14 residues. CDR3 amino acids: CASRPRGTTGELFF. The CDR3 DNA sequence: TGTGCCAGCAGACCACGCGGGACAACCGGGGAGCTGTTTTTT.

The table lists this clonotype with a few counts. The V and J genes are TRBV18 and TRBJ2-1, with 11 bases lining up with TRBD1. CDR1 and CDR2 (germline): KGHSH, LQKENI. J was trimmed by 9 bases and V by 8 bases; bases with no gene match: 9. This CDR3 has 14 residues. CDR3 in amino acids: CASHPGQGESEQFF. CDR3 sequence (DNA): TGTGCCAGCCACCCGGGACAGGGGGAGAGTGAGCAGTTCTTC.

V usage is TRBV7-2 and J usage is TRBJ2-5; TRBD2 is a possible D gene (5 bases). The ends were cut back, 3 bases at V and 5 bases at J, with 16 bases in the middle. Per germline, CDR1 SGHTA and CDR2 FQGNSA. This CDR3 spans 15 amino acids. The CDR3 DNA reads as TGTGCCAGCAGCTTGGTTGGCGGAACGGGGGAGACCCAGTACTTC. The encoded protein is CASSLVGGTGETQYF.

This clonotype was found a few times. The chain carries TRBV12-3 or TRBV12-4 and TRBJ1-5; 7 bases line up with TRBD1. J lost 7 bases, V lost 6 bases, and 9 bases had no gene match. The CDR3 loop spans 14 amino acids. The CDR3 loop is CASRLQGPGQPQHF. The DNA of the CDR3 is TGTGCCAGCAGGCTACAGGGGCCGGGGCAGCCCCAGCATTTT.

The chain carries TRBV20-1 and TRBJ2-2; the match to TRBD1 covers 9 bases. With V trimmed by 3 bases and J by 4 bases, 9 bases remained unmatched. CDR3 length: 16 amino acids. CDR1 DFQATT and CDR2 SNEGSKA come from the germline V gene (reference sequence). The CDR3 bases are TGCAGTGCTAGCGGAACAGGGGGCGCCGTCACCGGGGAGCTGTTTTTT. It codes for CSASGTGGAVTGELFF.

This clonotype was counted only a few times. The chain joins TRBV7-9 to TRBJ1-5; maybe TRBD1 (5 bases). CDR3 size: 13 residues. V was clipped by 4 bases and J by 9 bases, with 13 bases between them. Germline-derived CDR1 and CDR2 are SEHNR and FQNEAQ (reference sequence). The CDR3 DNA sequence: TGTGCCAGCAGCTCGCAGGGCGAGTTGCCCCAGCATTTT. Its protein product is CASSSQGELPQHF.

The chain recombines TRBV24-1 with TRBJ2-3; 10 positions agree with TRBD1. This CDR3 is 15 amino acids long. The V segment lost 7 bases and the J segment 4 bases; nucleotides outside the gene matches: 7. Per germline, CDR1 KGHDR and CDR2 SFDVKD. CDR3 in amino acids: CATRRSGTGADTQYF. CDR3 in DNA: TGTGCCACCAGGCGTTCCGGGACAGGGGCAGATACGCAGTATTTT.

This chain links TRBV10-3 with TRBJ2-5; 10 positions match TRBD2. The CDR3 contains 18 residues. Germline V gene sequence: CDR1 ENHRY, CDR2 SYGVKD. The V gene end was trimmed by 0 bases and the J gene end by 0 bases; junction bases not matched to a gene: 7. As DNA, the CDR3 is TGTGCCATCAGTGAGTCAGGACTAGCGGAGTCCTACCAAGAGACCCAGTACTTC. It is translated as CAISESGLAESYQETQYF.

The chain combines TRBV5-1 with TRBJ1-4; no clear D gene. V lost 3 bases and J lost 5, with 14 bases in between. The CDR3 totals 15 residues. Germline V gene data show CDR1 as SGHRS and CDR2 as YFSETQ. The CDR3 nucleotides are TGCGCCAGCAGCTCAGCGGGAGACATAAATGAAAAACTGTTTTTT. It codes for CASSSAGDINEKLFF.

The chain joins TRBV5-1 to TRBJ1-1; the D gene is possibly TRBD1 (6 bases). Trimming left V 3 bases short and J 1 base short, with 13 bases between. Germline V gene data show CDR1 as SGHRS and CDR2 as YFSETQ. The CDR3 spans 15 residues. In DNA, the CDR3 is TGCGCCAGCAGCTCCGGTGGACAGAGGAACACTGAAGCTTTCTTT. Encoded protein: CASSSGGQRNTEAFF. The whole variable domain, remainder taken from reference TRBV5-1 and TRBJ1-1, is KAGVTQTPRYLIKTRGQQVTLSCSPISGHRSVSWYQQTPGQGLQFLFEYFSETQRNKGNFPGRFSGRQFSNSRSEMNVSTLELGDSALYLCASSSGGQRNTEAFFGQGTRLTVV.

The V gene is TRBV15, the J gene TRBJ2-1; D gene unclear. The CDR3 sequence is 17 residues long. Germline CDR1 is LNHNV and CDR2 is YYDKDF (reference sequence). The V gene lost 1 base and the J gene lost 1 base, with 14 bases spanning the gap. Here the CDR3 DNA reads TGTGCCACCAGCAGAGGTGCCTTTTCACCTTCCTACAATGAGCAGTTCTTC. Translation: CATSRGAFSPSYNEQFF.

The gene calls are TRBV2 and TRBJ2-5; possibly TRBD1 for D (5 bases). Germline values: CDR1 SNHLY, CDR2 FYNNEI. This CDR3 comprises 15 residues. V was trimmed by 6 bases and J by 2 bases, leaving 16 bases between them. DNA for the CDR3: TGTGCCAGCAGCGGAAACAGACAGAGGCAAGAGACCCAGTACTTC. Protein: CASSGNRQRQETQYF.

This clonotype showed up just a few times. The chain couples TRBV5-5 to TRBJ2-3; no definite D call. Germline V gene data show CDR1 as SGHKS and CDR2 as YYEKEE (reference sequence). This CDR3 is built from 14 residues. Trimming took off 0 bases at V and 6 bases at J, with 11 bases between the two ends. The CDR3 DNA is TGTGCCAGCAGCTTGGCCAGCCTCGACGATACGCAGTATTTT. It encodes CASSLASLDDTQYF.